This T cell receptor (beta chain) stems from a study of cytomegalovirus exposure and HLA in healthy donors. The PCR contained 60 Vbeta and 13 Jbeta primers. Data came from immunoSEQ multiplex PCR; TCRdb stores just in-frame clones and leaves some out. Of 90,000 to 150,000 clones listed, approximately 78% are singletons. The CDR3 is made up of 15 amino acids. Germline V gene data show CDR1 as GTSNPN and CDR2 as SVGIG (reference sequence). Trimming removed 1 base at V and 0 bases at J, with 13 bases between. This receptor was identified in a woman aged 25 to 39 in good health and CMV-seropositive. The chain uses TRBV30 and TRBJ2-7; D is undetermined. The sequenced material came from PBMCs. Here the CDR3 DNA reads TGTGCCTGGAGTGGCGCCAGGCATTCCTCCTACGAGCAGTACTTC. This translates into CAWSGARHSSYEQYF.